One sample yielded the 4 T cell receptor beta chains listed below, sequenced in a study of blood T cell repertoires in COVID-19. TCRdb's table, derived via immunoSEQ multiplex PCR, lists solely in-frame clones and lacks some. Here the sample spans approximately 50,000 clones, more than 80% being singletons. Sequencing input: peripheral blood. The receptors originated from a human donor in a cohort sampled during active COVID-19.

This clone was recorded once. The V call is TRBV28, the J call TRBJ1-6, with TRBD1 identical over 8 bases. Germline CDR1 is MDHEN and CDR2 is SYDVKM. The trim removed 4 bases at V and 7 bases at J, leaving 6 bases unmatched. The CDR3 runs to 15 residues. CDR3 nucleotide sequence: TGTGCCAGCAGTTCGTTCGGACAGGGCAATTCACCCCTCCACTTT. Amino acids: CASSSFGQGNSPLHF.

The chain combines TRBV5-5 with TRBJ2-5; no firm D call. V lost 2 bases and J lost 4, with 12 bases in between. Germline-derived CDR1 and CDR2 are SGHKS and YYEKEE (reference sequence). The CDR3 length is 14 residues. In DNA form, the CDR3 reads TGTGCCAGCAGCTTTGGCTTCTCGGGAGAGACCCAGTACTTC. This gives the protein CASSFGFSGETQYF.

In its sample, this clone was seen once. The chain couples TRBV6-5 to TRBJ1-4, with D possibly being TRBD1 (5 bases). This CDR3 has 15 amino acids. Germline V gives CDR1 MNHEY, CDR2 SVGAGI. Trimming removed 2 bases from V and 4 bases from J, with 11 bases in between. CDR3: CASSYRGIGNEKLFF. CDR3 coding DNA: TGTGCCAGCAGTTACAGGGGTATTGGTAATGAAAAACTGTTTTTT.

The rearrangement joins TRBV3-1 (or the pseudogene TRBV3-2) to TRBJ1-1, with D tentatively TRBD1 (6 bases). The germline V and J ends were trimmed by 10 bases and 5 bases, with 20 bases remaining between them. The V gene's germline CDR1 is LGHDT and CDR2 YNNKEL (reference sequence). The CDR3 totals 14 residues. CDR3 coding DNA: TGTGCCACCGTGGCGACAGCAGGGGCTACTGAAGCTTTCTTT. Its translation: CATVATAGATEAFF.